Each of the 21 T cell receptor beta chains below was sequenced from the same sample in a study of T cells after yellow fever vaccination. TCRdb processed the 5' RACE reads anew with MiXCR; each CDR3 protein has one entry. The repertoire holds 400,000 to 450,000 distinct CDR3 sequences, with 18% as singletons. The sample here was PBMCs, taken before the yellow fever booster vaccination. These receptors were collected from a man between 18 and 29 years old who received the YFV17D yellow fever vaccine.

The CDR3 nucleotides are TGCGCCAGCACCTCTTGGGTGAACACCGGGGAGCTGTTTTTT. The encoded protein is CASTSWVNTGELFF. This chain links TRBV5-1 with TRBJ2-2; D is uncertain. CDR3 size: 14 residues. The V gene's germline CDR1 is SGHRS and CDR2 YFSETQ. Trimming pared 6 bases from V and 1 base from J, leaving 10 bases between.

The V gene is TRBV5-1, the J gene TRBJ1-6; 8 nucleotides agree with TRBD1. Germline CDR1 SGHRS, CDR2 YFSETQ. This CDR3 contains 14 residues. With 4 bases clipped from V and 8 bases from J, the junction kept 5 bases outside the gene matches. This chain's CDR3 is CASSQDREDSPLHF. The CDR3 DNA is TGCGCCAGCAGCCAGGACAGGGAAGATTCACCCCTCCACTTT.

The chain employs TRBV7-9 and TRBJ2-4; D gene unclear. Germline lookup yields CDR1 SEHNR and CDR2 FQNEAQ (reference sequence). The CDR3 extends over 14 amino acids. Trimming stripped 7 bases from V and 0 bases from J, with 10 bases between. The CDR3: CASTGHGAKNIQYF. CDR3 sequence (DNA): TGTGCCAGCACAGGCCACGGAGCCAAAAACATTCAGTACTTC.

This clonotype showed up just a few times. This chain links TRBV7-2 with TRBJ2-2, with no clear D. Germline CDR1 SGHTA, CDR2 FQGNSA. The CDR3 length is 13 residues. V was clipped by 3 bases and J by 5 bases, with 7 bases between them. The CDR3 coding sequence is TGTGCCAGCAGCTTCTTCGTGACCGGGGAGCTGTTTTTT. Its translation is CASSFFVTGELFF.

This clonotype was picked up a small number of times. The chain links TRBV7-9 to TRBJ2-1, with a weak D call TRBD2 (6 bases). Trimming cost V 4 bases and J 4 bases, with 11 bases left between them. The CDR3 runs 14 residues. Looked up from germline, CDR1 is SEHNR and CDR2 is FQNEAQ (reference sequence). CDR3 amino acids: CASSSPAGYNEQFF. In DNA form, the CDR3 reads TGTGCCAGCAGCTCTCCGGCGGGATACAATGAGCAGTTCTTC.

This clonotype has only a few counts. The chain joins TRBV10-3 to TRBJ2-7; TRBD2 might be the D (5 bases). Germline CDR1 reads ENHRY; CDR2 reads SYGVKD. This CDR3 is 14 amino acids long. The germline V and J ends were trimmed by 3 bases and 2 bases, with 11 bases remaining between them. This CDR3 reads CAISDGAGAYEQYF. The DNA of the CDR3 is TGTGCCATCAGTGACGGTGCGGGCGCCTACGAGCAGTACTTC.

This clonotype was recorded a few times. The J gene is TRBJ2-1, the V gene TRBV6-5, with 8 bases identical to TRBD2. The CDR3 has 13 residues. CDR1 MNHEY and CDR2 SVGAGI come from the germline V gene. V gave up 8 bases and J gave up 7 bases; unmatched junction bases: 7. In DNA, the CDR3 is TGTGCCAGCGAACCCGGGACTAGAAATGAGCAGTTCTTC. This translates into CASEPGTRNEQFF.

Only a few counts were recorded for this clonotype. The CDR3, as DNA: TGCGCCAGCAGCCAGGGACACCAAGAGACCCAGTACTTC. The encoded protein is CASSQGHQETQYF. The rearrangement joins TRBV4-3 to TRBJ2-5; either TRBD1 or TRBD2 may fit D (5 bases each). Trimming took off 3 bases at V and 0 bases at J, with 5 bases between the two ends. This CDR3 has 13 amino acids. CDR1 and CDR2 (germline): LGHNA, YSLEER.

The chain carries TRBV14 and TRBJ2-7; D is unresolved. Trimming cost V 4 bases and J 3 bases, with 13 bases left between them. CDR1 and CDR2 from the germline V gene are SGHDN and FVKESK. CDR3 length equals 14 residues. In DNA, the CDR3 is TGTGCCAGCAGCCCGACACCTTTTTTCTACGAGCAGTACGTC. The encoded protein is CASSPTPFFYEQYV.

The J gene is TRBJ2-3, the V gene TRBV27, with 13 positions matching TRBD2. With 1 base clipped from V and 0 bases from J, the junction kept 7 bases outside the gene matches. Germline lookup yields CDR1 MNHEY and CDR2 SMNVEV (reference sequence). The length of the CDR3 is 19 residues. The CDR3 sequence: CASSLFRLAGGLSTDTQYF. The DNA of the CDR3 is TGTGCCAGCAGTTTATTCCGACTAGCGGGGGGACTTAGCACAGATACGCAGTATTTT.

The chain links TRBV6-2 or TRBV6-3 to TRBJ2-3; TRBD1 is a possible D gene (6 bases). The germline V and J ends were trimmed by 2 bases and 7 bases, with 19 bases remaining between them. This CDR3 contains 16 residues. From germline, CDR1 is MNHEY and CDR2 SVGEGT. CDR3: CASSYSITVRGNTQYF. CDR3 coding DNA: TGTGCCAGCAGTTACAGTATCACCGTAAGGGGGAATACGCAGTATTTT.

The chain couples TRBV9 to TRBJ2-3; no reliable D call. The CDR3 consists of 15 residues. The germline V and J ends were trimmed by 0 bases and 4 bases, with 12 bases remaining between them. Germline CDR1 is SGDLS and CDR2 is YYNGEE. CDR3 sequence reads: CASSVEPNRADTQYF. The CDR3 nucleotides read TGTGCCAGCAGCGTAGAGCCCAATCGCGCAGATACGCAGTATTTT.

This clonotype was observed a single time. V gene TRBV24-1 combines with J gene TRBJ1-5; the D gene is possibly TRBD1 (5 bases). The germline V gene has CDR1 KGHDR and CDR2 SFDVKD. This CDR3 comprises 14 residues. Trimming removed 3 bases from V and 6 bases from J, with 11 bases in between. CDR3 amino acids: CATSDTGTGQPQHF. CDR3 DNA: TGTGCCACCAGTGATACAGGAACGGGTCAGCCCCAGCATTTT.

J is TRBJ2-1 and V is TRBV20-1; maybe TRBD2 (6 bases). Trimming removed 6 bases at V and 9 bases at J, with 18 bases between. CDR3 length: 13 residues. The germline V gene encodes CDR1 DFQATT and CDR2 SNEGSKA (reference sequence). Written as DNA, the CDR3 is TGCAGTGCGACCTGGACTAACCTCGGTGAGCAGTTCTTC. Protein product: CSATWTNLGEQFF.

This clonotype was seen just once. This chain connects TRBV4-3 to TRBJ2-3; 8 positions agree with TRBD1. The CDR3 totals 15 residues. Germline lookup yields CDR1 LGHNA and CDR2 YSLEER. V gave up 4 bases and J gave up 4 bases; unmatched junction bases: 7. The CDR3 region is CASSPRTGRSDTQYF. DNA of the CDR3: TGCGCCAGCAGCCCGAGGACAGGGAGGTCAGATACGCAGTATTTT.

The genes are TRBV20-1 and TRBJ1-2; D is perhaps TRBD1 (5 bases). The CDR3 extends over 15 amino acids. V shed 0 bases and J shed 4 bases, with 15 bases lying between them. Looked up from germline, CDR1 is DFQATT and CDR2 is SNEGSKA (reference sequence). CDR3 bases: TGCAGTGCTAGAGAATCGGGGCTACACCCCTATGGCTACACCTTC. Protein product: CSARESGLHPYGYTF.

The chain has TRBV6-5 and TRBJ1-1, with a tentative D call TRBD1 (6 bases). In germline, CDR1 is MNHEY, CDR2 SVGAGI. Trimming took off 4 bases at V and 0 bases at J, with 21 bases between the two ends. This CDR3 is built from 18 residues. CDR3 bases: TGTGCCAGCAGTTCACTCGCCTCCAGGGGAGGGATGAACACTGAAGCTTTCTTT. This encodes CASSSLASRGGMNTEAFF.

The V and J genes are TRBV6-2 or TRBV6-3 and TRBJ2-1; a weak D match, TRBD2 (5 bases). This CDR3 is 13 amino acids long. Germline V lookup: CDR1 MNHEY, CDR2 SVGEGT. With 2 bases removed from V and 9 bases from J, the gap between germline ends came to 11 bases. The CDR3 bases are TGTGCCAGCAGTTACACTAGTCGCAGTGAGCAGTTCTTC. Its translation is CASSYTSRSEQFF.

The chain combines TRBV4-3 with TRBJ1-6, with 7 bases identical to TRBD1. The CDR3 loop spans 15 amino acids. The germline V gene encodes CDR1 LGHNA and CDR2 YSLEER. The V and J ends lost 0 bases and 8 bases, in that order; junction bases with no gene match: 4. The CDR3 sequence is CASSQEGQTDSPLHF. The DNA of the CDR3 is TGCGCCAGCAGCCAAGAGGGACAGACCGATTCACCCCTCCACTTT.

The chain combines TRBV20-1 with TRBJ2-5; the match to TRBD1 covers 10 bases. Unmatched junction bases numbered 8, after V lost 0 bases and J lost 4 bases. The CDR3 sequence is 16 residues long. The germline V gene has CDR1 DFQATT and CDR2 SNEGSKA (reference sequence). The CDR3 coding sequence is TGCAGTGCTAGAGACTGGACAGGGGGAAGTGGAGAGACCCAGTACTTC. This encodes CSARDWTGGSGETQYF.

This clonotype was seen only a few times. The chain couples TRBV5-1 to TRBJ2-3; D perhaps matches TRBD2 (5 bases). The germline V and J ends were trimmed by 2 bases and 2 bases, with 12 bases remaining between them. Germline CDR1 reads SGHRS; CDR2 reads YFSETQ. The CDR3 runs 15 residues. CDR3 nucleotides: TGCGCCAGCAGCTTAACCGGACTCAACACAGATACGCAGTATTTT. It yields the protein CASSLTGLNTDTQYF.